The source of this T cell receptor (beta chain) is a study of blood T cells in healthy people across ages. The use of a sample-barcoded 5' primer and a J-beta primer mix characterized a second PCR of roughly 7 to 12 cycles. Via MiXCR, TCRdb re-called the 5' RACE reads, giving one row per CDR3 protein. This table holds hundreds of thousands of distinct CDR3 sequences, approximately 49% found once. Germline V CDR1 and CDR2: MNHEY, SVGEGT. V lost 6 bases and J 0 bases, leaving 9 bases between the germline ends. The CDR3 has 15 residues. Comment on this clonotype: Its antigen is not known.

Study outcomes and limitations: Long-lived donors had more naive CD4+ cells and higher diversity than aged donors.

Sequencing was carried out using blood. The receptor comes from a woman aged 60-75 years in good health. This chain uses TRBV6-2 or TRBV6-3 with TRBJ2-6; maybe TRBD1 (5 bases). In nucleotides, the CDR3 is TGTGCCAGCAGGGTAGGGGACTCTGGGGCCAACGTCCTGACTTTC. Amino acids: CASRVGDSGANVLTF.